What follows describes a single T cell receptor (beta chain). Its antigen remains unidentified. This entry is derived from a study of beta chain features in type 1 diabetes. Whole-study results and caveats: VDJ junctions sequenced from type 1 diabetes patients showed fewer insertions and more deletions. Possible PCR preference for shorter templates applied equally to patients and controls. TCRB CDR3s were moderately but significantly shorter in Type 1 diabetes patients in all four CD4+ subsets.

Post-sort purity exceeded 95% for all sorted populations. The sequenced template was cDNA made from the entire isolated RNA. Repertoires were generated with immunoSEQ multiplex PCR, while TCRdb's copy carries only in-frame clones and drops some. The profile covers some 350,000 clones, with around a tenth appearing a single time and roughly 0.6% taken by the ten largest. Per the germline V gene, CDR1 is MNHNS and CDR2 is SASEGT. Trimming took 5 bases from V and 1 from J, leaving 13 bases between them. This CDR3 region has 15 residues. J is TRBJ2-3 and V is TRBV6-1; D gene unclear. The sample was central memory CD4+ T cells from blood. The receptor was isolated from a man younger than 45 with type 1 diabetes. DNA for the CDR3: TGTGCCAGCAGTCCCTGGGCGTCAGGCACAGATACGCAGTATTTT. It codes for CASSPWASGTDTQYF.